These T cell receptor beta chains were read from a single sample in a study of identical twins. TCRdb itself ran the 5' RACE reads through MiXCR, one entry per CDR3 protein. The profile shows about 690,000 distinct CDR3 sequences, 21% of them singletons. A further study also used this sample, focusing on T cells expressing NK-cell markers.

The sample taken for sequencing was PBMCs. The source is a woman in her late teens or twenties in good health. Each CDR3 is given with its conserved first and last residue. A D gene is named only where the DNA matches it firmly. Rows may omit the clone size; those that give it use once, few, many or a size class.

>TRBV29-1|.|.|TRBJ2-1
TGCAGCGTCGAATCTTTTATCAGGGCTAGTGAGCAGTTCTTC
CSVESFIRASEQFF
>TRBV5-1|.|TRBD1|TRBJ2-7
TGCGCCAGCAGCGCAGCTCCGGGACAGTCGTACGAGCAGTACTTC
CASSAAPGQSYEQYF
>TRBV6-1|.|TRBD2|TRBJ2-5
TGTGCCAGCACCCTAGGCGGCGGGGGAGGAGAGACCCAGTACTTC
CASTLGGGGGETQYF
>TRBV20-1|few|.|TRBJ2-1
TGCAGTGCTAGGACCTTGGGGGCTGTAGGCTACAATGAGCAGTTCTTC
CSARTLGAVGYNEQFF
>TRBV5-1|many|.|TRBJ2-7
TGCGCCAGCAGCTTGGGCAGTAGGGAGCAGTACTTC
CASSLGSREQYF
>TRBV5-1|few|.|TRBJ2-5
TGCGCCAGCAGCTTGGGTGACAGCCCCGGGGTCCAAGAGACCCAGTACTTC
CASSLGDSPGVQETQYF
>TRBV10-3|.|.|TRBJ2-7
TGTGCCATCAGTGAGTCTGGGCACGAGCAGTACTTC
CAISESGHEQYF
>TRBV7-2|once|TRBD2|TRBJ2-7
TGTGCCAGCAGCGCAGCTAGCGGGATCGGCGAGCAGTACTTC
CASSAASGIGEQYF
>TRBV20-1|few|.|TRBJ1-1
TGCAGTGCCAGACAGACTAACACTGAAGCTTTCTTT
CSARQTNTEAFF
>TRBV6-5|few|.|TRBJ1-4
TGTGCCAGCAGTTACTCCAGGGCCGGAAATGAAAAACTGTTTTTT
CASSYSRAGNEKLFF
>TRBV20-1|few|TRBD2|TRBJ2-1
TGCAGTGCCCGAGGCGGCGGGGGGGCTTACAATGAGCAGTTCTTC
CSARGGGGAYNEQFF
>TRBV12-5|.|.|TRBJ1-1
TGTGCTAGTGGTTTGACCACTGAAGCTTTCTTT
CASGLTTEAFF
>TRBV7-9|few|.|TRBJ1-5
TGTGCCAGCAGCGCCGGGGGGTACAATCAGCCCCAGCATTTT
CASSAGGYNQPQHF
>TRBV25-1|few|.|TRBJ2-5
TGTGCCAGCAGTGAGTTTGTGGGTGTGGGCGAGACCCAGTACTTC
CASSEFVGVGETQYF
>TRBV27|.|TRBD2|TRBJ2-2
TGTGCCAGCAGTTTTTCCGATAGCGGGGCGATCACCGGGGAGCTGTTTTTT
CASSFSDSGAITGELFF
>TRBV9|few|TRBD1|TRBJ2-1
TGTGCCAGCAGCGGATGGACAGGGCACAATGAGCAGTTCTTC
CASSGWTGHNEQFF
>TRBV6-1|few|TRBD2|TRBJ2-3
TGTCTATGCCCCGGGACTAGCGGGGTTCGGGATACGCAGTATTTT
CLCPGTSGVRDTQYF
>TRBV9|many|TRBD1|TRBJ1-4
TGTGCCAGCAGCGTCGGGACAGACCTTTTCAATGAAAAACTGTTTTTT
CASSVGTDLFNEKLFF
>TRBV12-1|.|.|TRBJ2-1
TGTGCCAGCAGCCTTTCTTGGACTAGCGGGACCTACAATGAGCAGTTCTTC
CASSLSWTSGTYNEQFF
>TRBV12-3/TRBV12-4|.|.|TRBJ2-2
TGTGCCAGTTATTGGTCTCGGGCAGAGCTGTTTTTT
CASYWSRAELFF
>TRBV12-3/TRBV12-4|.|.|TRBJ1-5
TGTGCCAGCAGCCGGACAGCTTATAGCAATCAGCCCCAGCATTTT
CASSRTAYSNQPQHF
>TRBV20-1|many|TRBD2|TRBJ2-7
TGCAGTGCTAGGCCCGGGACTAGCGGATTCTACGAGCAGTACTTC
CSARPGTSGFYEQYF
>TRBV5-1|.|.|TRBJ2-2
TGCGCCAGCATGGCCCCAAAACTCAACACCGGGGAGCTGTTTTTT
CASMAPKLNTGELFF
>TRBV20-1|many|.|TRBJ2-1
TGCAGTGCTGTCCGGGCCTCCAATGAGCAGTTCTTC
CSAVRASNEQFF
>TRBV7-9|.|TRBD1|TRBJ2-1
TGTGCCAGCAGAAGACAGGGGCATGAGCAGTTCTTC
CASRRQGHEQFF
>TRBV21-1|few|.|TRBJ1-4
TGTGCCAGCATCTTGGCGTATGGTAATGAAAAACTGTTTTTT
CASILAYGNEKLFF
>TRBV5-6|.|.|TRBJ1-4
TGTGCCAGCAGCCTTCAAAATTCAAGAAATGAAAAACTGTTTTTT
CASSLQNSRNEKLFF
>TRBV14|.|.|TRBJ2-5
TGTGCCAGCAGCCAAGATGTCAGGGGACGGCAAGAGACCCAGTACTTC
CASSQDVRGRQETQYF
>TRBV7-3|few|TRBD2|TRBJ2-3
TGTGCCAGCAGCTTAACGATCGGGCTAGCGGGGGGGTACACAGATACGCAGTATTTT
CASSLTIGLAGGYTDTQYF
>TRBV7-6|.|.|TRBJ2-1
TGTGCCAGCAGCTACACTAGTTCCGTCAATGAGCAGTTCTTC
CASSYTSSVNEQFF
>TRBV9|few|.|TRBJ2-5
TGTGCCAGCAGCGGCATGGACGGCGGTGGGGAGACCCAGTACTTC
CASSGMDGGGETQYF
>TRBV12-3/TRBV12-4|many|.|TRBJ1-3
TGTGCCGGGGGGGGTGTAGGGGTGAACACCATATATTTT
CAGGGVGVNTIYF
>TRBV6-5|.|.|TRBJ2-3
TGTGCCAGCAGTTACCGATCTAGCCCCTCGGATACGCAGTATTTT
CASSYRSSPSDTQYF
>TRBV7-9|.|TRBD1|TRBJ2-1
TGTGCCAGCAGCGAACGCCCGGGACAGGGAAATGAGCAGTTCTTC
CASSERPGQGNEQFF
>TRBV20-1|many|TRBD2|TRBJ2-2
TGCAGTGCTAGAGATATGACTAGCGACACCGGGGAGCTGTTTTTT
CSARDMTSDTGELFF
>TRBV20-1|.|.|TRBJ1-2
TGCAGTGCTAGAGATTCTGGTCGTGGCTACACCTTC
CSARDSGRGYTF
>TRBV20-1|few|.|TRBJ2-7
TGCAGTGCTAGAGACCCCACATTTTCCGAGCAGTACTTC
CSARDPTFSEQYF
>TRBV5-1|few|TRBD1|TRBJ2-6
TGCGCCAGCAGCTCGGGACAGGCCTCTGGGGCCAACGTCCTGACTTTC
CASSSGQASGANVLTF
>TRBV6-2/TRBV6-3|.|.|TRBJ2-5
TGTGCCAGCAGTTCCGGGACTGGGTACCAAGAGACCCAGTACTTC
CASSSGTGYQETQYF
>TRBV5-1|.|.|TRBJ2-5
TGCGCCAGCAGCTTGGTTGGCAGAGAAGAGACCCAGTACTTC
CASSLVGREETQYF
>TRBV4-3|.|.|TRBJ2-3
TGCGCCAGCAGCCAAGAACCCCCCGGGGATGTGGGAGATACGCAGTATTTT
CASSQEPPGDVGDTQYF
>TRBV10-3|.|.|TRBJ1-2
TGTGCCATCAGCGGATCCTATGGCTACACCTTC
CAISGSYGYTF
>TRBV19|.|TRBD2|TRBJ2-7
TGTGCCAGTAGTATCGGCGGGAGCCAAGACTACGAGCAGTACTTC
CASSIGGSQDYEQYF
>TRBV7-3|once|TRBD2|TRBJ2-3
TGTGCCAGCAGCTTAACGGGACGGGGGGGCAAGGATACGCAGTATTTT
CASSLTGRGGKDTQYF
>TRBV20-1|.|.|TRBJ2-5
TGCAGTGCTCCACTTGGGGAGACCCAGTACTTC
CSAPLGETQYF
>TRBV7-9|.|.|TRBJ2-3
TGTGCCAGCAGCTTAGGGTGGTCTATCACAGATACGCAGTATTTT
CASSLGWSITDTQYF
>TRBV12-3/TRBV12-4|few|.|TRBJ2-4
TGTGCCAGCAGTTTAGGGCACAAAAACATTCAGTACTTC
CASSLGHKNIQYF
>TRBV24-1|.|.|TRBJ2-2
TGTGCCACCAGCTCGGTAGAAACCGGGGAGCTGTTTTTT
CATSSVETGELFF
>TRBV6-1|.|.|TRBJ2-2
TGTGCCAGCAGAACGGGACTCGCGAACACCGGGGAGCTGTTTTTT
CASRTGLANTGELFF
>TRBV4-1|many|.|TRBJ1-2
TGCGCCAGCAGTGTATCGATTTCTCTCTATGGCTACACCTTC
CASSVSISLYGYTF
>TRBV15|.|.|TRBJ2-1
TGTGCCACCAGCAGATCAAAGCAGGGCAATGAGCAGTTCTTC
CATSRSKQGNEQFF
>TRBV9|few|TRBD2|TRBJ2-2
TGTGCCAGCAGCGCTCTTAGCGGGACCACCGGGGAGCTGTTTTTT
CASSALSGTTGELFF
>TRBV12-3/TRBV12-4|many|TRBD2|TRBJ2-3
TGTGCCAGCAGTTTTAGCGGGGGGGGCACAGATACGCAGTATTTT
CASSFSGGGTDTQYF
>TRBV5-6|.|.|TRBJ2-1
TGTGCCAGCAGCCCGACGCCAATGGGGGAGCAGTTCTTC
CASSPTPMGEQFF
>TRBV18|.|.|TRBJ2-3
TGTGCCAGCTCACCACCTAGGTTTGCCGGAACGCAGTATTTT
CASSPPRFAGTQYF
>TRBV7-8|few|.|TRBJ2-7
TGTGCCAGCAGCTTGTTCCCGGGACAAGCCTACGAGCAGTACTTC
CASSLFPGQAYEQYF
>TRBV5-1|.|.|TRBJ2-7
TGCGCCAGCAGCTTGAAGGGACACCGAGAGACCGAGCAGTACTTC
CASSLKGHRETEQYF
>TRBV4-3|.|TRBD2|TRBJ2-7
TGCGCCAGCAGCCATGGTAGCGGGAGTAACCACGAGCAGTACTTC
CASSHGSGSNHEQYF
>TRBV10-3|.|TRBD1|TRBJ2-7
TGTGCCATCAGTCGGACAGGGGGCTCCGAGCAGTACTTC
CAISRTGGSEQYF
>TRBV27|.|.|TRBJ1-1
TGTGCCAGCAGTTTAACCGTAGGCAGGCTGGACACTGAAGCTTTCTTT
CASSLTVGRLDTEAFF